The 21 T cell receptor beta chains reported below all come from one sample, sequenced in a study of blood T cell repertoires in COVID-19. Profiling relied on immunoSEQ multiplex PCR, and the TCRdb table lists in-frame clones only, not all of them. The table shows around 87,000 clones, with about four fifths occurring only once. The sequenced sample consisted of peripheral blood. The receptor set was obtained from an elderly woman with acute or convalescent COVID-19.

The J gene is TRBJ2-5, the V gene TRBV5-1, with D possibly being TRBD2 (8 bases). The CDR3 is 14 amino acids. Trimming left V 4 bases short and J 7 bases short, with 17 bases between. Germline-derived CDR1 and CDR2 are SGHRS and YFSETQ. CDR3: CASSNDRAGGTQYF. The CDR3 DNA follows: TGCGCCAGCAGCAACGACAGGGCGGGGGGGACCCAGTACTTC.

The chain couples TRBV7-2 to TRBJ2-7; D remains unclear. The V end was cut by 3 bases, the J end by 0 bases, with 9 bases between. The CDR3 is 14 residues long. The germline V gene encodes CDR1 SGHTA and CDR2 FQGNSA. The CDR3 loop reads CASSFGSSSYEQYF. CDR3 nucleotide sequence: TGTGCCAGCAGCTTCGGTTCAAGCTCCTACGAGCAGTACTTC.

The V gene is TRBV18, the J gene TRBJ2-7, with D possibly matching TRBD1 (5 bases). CDR1 is KGHSH and CDR2 is LQKENI in the germline V gene. Trimming took off 3 bases at V and 5 bases at J, with 14 bases between the two ends. The CDR3 is 14 amino acids. The CDR3 sequence is CASSPTRSRDEQYF. CDR3 bases: TGTGCCAGCTCACCGACGAGGTCCAGGGACGAGCAGTACTTC.

V and J are TRBV6-6 and TRBJ1-4; D might be TRBD1 (6 bases). The CDR3 runs to 15 residues. Trimming removed 2 bases from V and 9 bases from J, with 16 bases in between. The germline gives CDR1 MNHNY, CDR2 SVGAGI (reference sequence). The CDR3 sequence is CASSYPRGQLQKLFF. The CDR3 DNA sequence: TGTGCCAGCAGTTACCCCAGGGGCCAGCTGCAAAAACTGTTTTTT.

The V call is TRBV5-1, the J call TRBJ2-1; 9 positions match TRBD1. After removal of 2 bases from V and 7 bases from J, the junction contained 4 bases not matched to a gene. This CDR3 contains 14 residues. Looked up from germline, CDR1 is SGHRS and CDR2 is YFSETQ. As DNA, the CDR3 is TGCGCCAGCAGCTTACAGGGGGCTGTAAATGAGCAGTTCTTC. Its translation is CASSLQGAVNEQFF. The full variable domain, with the rest looked up from reference TRBV5-1 and TRBJ2-1, is KAGVTQTPRYLIKTRGQQVTLSCSPISGHRSVSWYQQTPGQGLQFLFEYFSETQRNKGNFPGRFSGRQFSNSRSEMNVSTLELGDSALYLCASSLQGAVNEQFFGPGTRLTVL.

The V call is TRBV21-1, the J call TRBJ2-2; the D call in the table, TRBD2, was not verified against the DNA. TRBV21-1 is a pseudogene locus. This CDR3 comprises 16 residues. Here the CDR3 reads CASSNPGGVGIGELFF. CDR3 DNA sequence: TGTGCCAGCAGCAACCCCGGGGGGGTTGGTATCGGGGAGCTGTTTTTT.

The V call is TRBV5-1, the J call TRBJ2-1, with TRBD1 matching over 7 bases. Trimming removed 4 bases from V and 3 bases from J; junction bases left unmatched: 4. The CDR3 runs to 14 residues. From germline, CDR1 is SGHRS and CDR2 YFSETQ. The CDR3 protein is CASSPGQNYNEQFF. As DNA, the CDR3 is TGCGCCAGCAGCCCGGGACAGAACTACAATGAGCAGTTCTTC. Variable domain in full (rest from reference TRBV5-1 and TRBJ2-1): KAGVTQTPRYLIKTRGQQVTLSCSPISGHRSVSWYQQTPGQGLQFLFEYFSETQRNKGNFPGRFSGRQFSNSRSEMNVSTLELGDSALYLCASSPGQNYNEQFFGPGTRLTVL.

This clone was recorded a few times. The CDR3 DNA sequence: TGTGCCAGCGGCGGAGGACCTGGAAACACCATATATTTT. It codes for CASGGGPGNTIYF. This sequence joins TRBV28 and TRBJ1-3; no clear D. V was clipped by 8 bases and J by 2 bases, with 10 bases between them. This CDR3 is 13 amino acids long. Per germline, CDR1 MDHEN and CDR2 SYDVKM.

This chain uses TRBV7-2 with TRBJ1-2; 7 nucleotides align to TRBD1. V dropped 5 bases and J dropped 7; count of bases not matched to a gene: 7. The germline gives CDR1 SGHTA, CDR2 FQGNSA. The CDR3 has 13 residues. The CDR3 region has the DNA TGTGCCAGCAGCCTCGATACAGGGGTTGGCTACACCTTC. It translates to CASSLDTGVGYTF.

The genes are TRBV4-3 and TRBJ2-3, with D perhaps matching TRBD2 (6 bases). The CDR3 has 15 amino acids. CDR1 LGHNA and CDR2 YSLEER come from the germline V gene. Trimming took 6 bases from V and 0 from J, leaving 13 bases between them. The CDR3 DNA reads as TGCGCCAGCAGTCGTAGCGGCTATAGCACAGATACGCAGTATTTT. Its protein product is CASSRSGYSTDTQYF.

The V call is TRBV10-3, the J call TRBJ1-2; TRBD1 agrees at 8 bases. The germline V gene encodes CDR1 ENHRY and CDR2 SYGVKD. The ends lost 8 bases at V and 4 bases at J; junction bases unmatched: 6. The CDR3 sequence is 13 residues long. CDR3: CAIRSGTGYGYTF. DNA of the CDR3: TGTGCCATCCGGAGCGGGACAGGCTATGGCTACACCTTC.

The V call is TRBV30, the J call TRBJ2-1; 14 nucleotides match TRBD2. The CDR3 contains 14 residues. Unmatched junction bases numbered 7, after V lost 3 bases and J lost 12 bases. The germline CDR1 and CDR2 sequences are GTSNPN and SVGIG (reference sequence). CDR3 residues: CAWSPGLAGVGQFF. CDR3 nucleotides: TGTGCCTGGAGCCCGGGACTAGCGGGAGTCGGGCAGTTCTTC.

The rearrangement joins TRBV7-2 to TRBJ2-3; unclear D gene. Per the germline V gene, CDR1 is SGHTA and CDR2 is FQGNSA. This CDR3 has 14 amino acids. V was cut by 3 bases and J by 4 bases, with 11 bases left in between. The CDR3 DNA reads TGTGCCAGCAGCTTGGGCTCAGCCCCAGATACGCAGTATTTT. It encodes CASSLGSAPDTQYF.

This rearrangement joins TRBV10-3 to TRBJ2-1, with D unclear. The germline V gene encodes CDR1 ENHRY and CDR2 SYGVKD. Deletions cut 3 bases from V and 8 bases from J, with 8 bases between. CDR3 length equals 12 residues. CDR3 coding DNA: TGTGCCATCAGTGATCGAGGCTATGAGCAGTTCTTC. Protein: CAISDRGYEQFF.

The CDR3 protein is CASSFAGTDGYTF. CDR3 in DNA: TGTGCCAGCAGTTTCGCAGGTACGGATGGCTACACCTTC. The chain has TRBV12-3 or TRBV12-4 and TRBJ1-2, with unresolved D. This CDR3 region has 13 residues. V was shortened by 3 bases and J by 6 bases, with 11 bases between the two germline ends.

This rearrangement joins TRBV7-9 to TRBJ1-1; D call uncertain. The CDR3 consists of 14 residues. Trimming took 3 bases from V and 5 from J, leaving 13 bases between them. Per germline, CDR1 SEHNR and CDR2 FQNEAQ (reference sequence). Written as DNA, the CDR3 is TGTGCCAGCAGCTTTGGAGACCTGGAGACTGAAGCTTTCTTT. This gives the protein CASSFGDLETEAFF.

The chain joins TRBV19 to TRBJ2-7; D might be TRBD2 (6 bases). Germline CDR1 is LNHDA and CDR2 is SQIVND (reference sequence). V was cut by 10 bases and J by 3 bases, with 16 bases left in between. This CDR3 comprises 13 residues. DNA of the CDR3: TGTGCCACCAGGATGGTGGGGGGCTACGAGCAGTACTTC. Amino acid sequence: CATRMVGGYEQYF.

V gene TRBV6-2 or TRBV6-3 combines with J gene TRBJ2-2, with 9 bases aligning to TRBD2. The CDR3 spans 16 residues. Losses at the gene ends were 6 bases for V and 8 bases for J; bases not matched to a gene: 13. Germline V gives CDR1 MNHEY, CDR2 SVGEGT. For the CDR3, the DNA is TGTGCCAGCAGCTTAGGTCCAGCGGGAGGAAAAGGGGAGCTGTTTTTT. This sequence encodes CASSLGPAGGKGELFF.

The DNA of the CDR3 is TGTGCCAGCAGCCCCTTTCGGGACACTGAAGCTTTCTTT. Its protein product is CASSPFRDTEAFF. The chain has TRBV5-4 and TRBJ1-1; no clear D gene. The CDR3 has 13 residues. In germline, CDR1 is SGHNT, CDR2 YYREEE (reference sequence). Trimming took 4 bases from V and 3 from J, leaving 10 bases between them.

The chain combines TRBV30 with TRBJ2-1; 7 positions match TRBD1. The V gene end was trimmed by 3 bases and the J gene end by 8 bases; junction bases not matched to a gene: 7. CDR3 length: 13 amino acids. CDR1 GTSNPN and CDR2 SVGIG come from the germline V gene (reference sequence). The CDR3 loop reads CAWRGEGAYEQFF. The CDR3 DNA is TGTGCCTGGAGAGGCGAGGGGGCCTATGAGCAGTTCTTC. The variable domain in full, completed from reference TRBV30 and TRBJ2-1, reads SQTIHQWPATLVQPVGSPLSLECTVEGTSNPNLYWYRQAAGRGLQLLFYSVGIGQISSEVPQNLSASRPQDRQFILSSKKLLLSDSGFYLCAWRGEGAYEQFFGPGTRLTVL.

The chain recombines TRBV5-6 with TRBJ2-7, with D possibly TRBD2 on 5 matching bases. In germline, CDR1 is SGHDT, CDR2 YYEEEE. CDR3 length equals 12 residues. V was cut by 3 bases and J by 7 bases, with 11 bases left in between. The CDR3 sequence is CASSSLSGEQYF. Written as DNA, the CDR3 is TGTGCCAGCAGCTCCCTCTCGGGGGAGCAGTACTTC.